A selection of T cell receptor beta chains follows, all from one sample in a study of blood T cell repertoires in COVID-19. Here immunoSEQ multiplex PCR was the method, and the copy in TCRdb shows in-frame clones only, minus some. The table has more than 300,000 clones, more than 75% seen once; the top ten hold approximately 1.9%. The material sequenced was PBMCs or T cells enriched from blood (not recorded which). The source of these receptors is a man in his forties in a cohort exposed to, infected with or recovered from COVID-19 (not recorded which). Both conserved end residues are part of each CDR3. D genes are given only for firm matches. Size values are once, few and many counts, or a class for expanded clones, and some rows have none.

J: TRBJ2-1; V: TRBV7-2; D: TRBD2; size: NA; DNA: TGTGCCAGCAGCGCCCAGGGACTAGCCTACAATGAGCAGTTCTTC; CDR3: CASSAQGLAYNEQFF
J: TRBJ2-7; V: TRBV11-2; D: TRBD2; size: NA; DNA: TGTGCCAGCAGCTTAAAGGGTAGCGGGACGTTGTACGAGCAGTACTTC; CDR3: CASSLKGSGTLYEQYF
J: TRBJ1-5; V: TRBV28; D: NA; size: few; DNA: TGTGCCAGCAGTTTATTGGTAGGGGCGAGCAATCAGCCCCAGCATTTT; CDR3: CASSLLVGASNQPQHF
J: TRBJ1-2; V: TRBV19; D: NA; size: NA; DNA: TGTGCCAGTAGTTCTCACAGGGATTGGGGCTACACCTTC; CDR3: CASSSHRDWGYTF
J: TRBJ1-5; V: TRBV5-1; D: NA; size: once; DNA: TGCGCCAGCAGCCCAGACGGGATCAATCAGCCCCAGCATTTT; CDR3: CASSPDGINQPQHF
J: TRBJ1-6; V: TRBV5-6; D: TRBD1; size: NA; DNA: TGTGCCAGCAGCACCACCGGGACAGGGATACGGTATAATTCACCCCTCCACTTT; CDR3: CASSTTGTGIRYNSPLHF
J: TRBJ1-1; V: TRBV5-1; D: NA; size: NA; DNA: TGCGCCAGCAGCTTGGTGGGAGAGGGCACTGAAGCTTTCTTT; CDR3: CASSLVGEGTEAFF
J: TRBJ1-5; V: TRBV28; D: NA; size: NA; DNA: TGTGCCATTCGGACAACTAATCAGCCCCAGCATTTT; CDR3: CAIRTTNQPQHF
J: TRBJ1-1; V: TRBV2; D: NA; size: few; DNA: TGTGCCAGCAGTGAATCGGGGAGCACTGAAGCTTTCTTT; CDR3: CASSESGSTEAFF
J: TRBJ1-5; V: TRBV24-1; D: TRBD1; size: few; DNA: TGTGCCACCAGTGGGGGGACAGGGCGTAGTCAGCCCCAGCATTTT; CDR3: CATSGGTGRSQPQHF
J: TRBJ2-3; V: TRBV7-2; D: TRBD2; size: NA; DNA: TGTGCCAGCAGGCCCGGGACTACCACAGATACGCAGTATTTT; CDR3: CASRPGTTTDTQYF
J: TRBJ2-4; V: TRBV7-2; D: NA; size: once; DNA: TGTGCCAGCAGCCCCCGAGGAGTCGAAAACATTCAGTACTTC; CDR3: CASSPRGVENIQYF
J: TRBJ1-5; V: TRBV3-1/TRBV3-2; D: NA; size: NA; DNA: TGTGCCAGCAGCCAAGATCAGAAGGGGATTGGCAATCAGCCCCAGCATTTT; CDR3: CASSQDQKGIGNQPQHF
J: TRBJ2-7; V: TRBV5-1; D: NA; size: NA; DNA: TGCGCCAGCAGAAGCGCCAGCCACTCCTACGAGCAGTACTTC; CDR3: CASRSASHSYEQYF
J: TRBJ2-5; V: TRBV6-6; D: TRBD2; size: NA; DNA: TGTGCCAGCAGTTACGGACTAGCGGGAGCAGAGACCCAGTACTTC; CDR3: CASSYGLAGAETQYF
J: TRBJ1-2; V: TRBV30; D: NA; size: NA; DNA: TGTGCCTGGAGTGTACCAAACGCAAACGGTTATGGCTACACCTTC; CDR3: CAWSVPNANGYGYTF
J: TRBJ2-3; V: TRBV5-6; D: NA; size: NA; DNA: TGTGCCAGCAGCTTGATGGGGGCCCCAGATACGCAGTATTTT; CDR3: CASSLMGAPDTQYF
J: TRBJ2-3; V: TRBV5-6; D: NA; size: NA; DNA: TGTGCCAGCAGCTTGGGGACAGTCACAGATACGCAGTATTTT; CDR3: CASSLGTVTDTQYF
J: TRBJ1-6; V: TRBV18; D: NA; size: NA; DNA: TGTGCCAGCTCACCACTAGGAGAGTCTAATTCACCCCTCCACTTT; CDR3: CASSPLGESNSPLHF
J: TRBJ2-7; V: TRBV9; D: TRBD2; size: NA; DNA: TGTGCCAGCAGCGTGGGGACTAGCGGGAGCTACGAGCAGTACTTC; CDR3: CASSVGTSGSYEQYF
J: TRBJ2-5; V: TRBV2; D: TRBD2; size: NA; DNA: TGTGCCAGCAGATTAGGGACTAGCAACCAAGAGACCCAGTACTTC; CDR3: CASRLGTSNQETQYF
J: TRBJ1-4; V: TRBV7-8; D: TRBD1; size: NA; DNA: TGTGCCAGCATCGAGGGGGCGCGAATTTCCGATGAAAAACTGTTTTTT; CDR3: CASIEGARISDEKLFF